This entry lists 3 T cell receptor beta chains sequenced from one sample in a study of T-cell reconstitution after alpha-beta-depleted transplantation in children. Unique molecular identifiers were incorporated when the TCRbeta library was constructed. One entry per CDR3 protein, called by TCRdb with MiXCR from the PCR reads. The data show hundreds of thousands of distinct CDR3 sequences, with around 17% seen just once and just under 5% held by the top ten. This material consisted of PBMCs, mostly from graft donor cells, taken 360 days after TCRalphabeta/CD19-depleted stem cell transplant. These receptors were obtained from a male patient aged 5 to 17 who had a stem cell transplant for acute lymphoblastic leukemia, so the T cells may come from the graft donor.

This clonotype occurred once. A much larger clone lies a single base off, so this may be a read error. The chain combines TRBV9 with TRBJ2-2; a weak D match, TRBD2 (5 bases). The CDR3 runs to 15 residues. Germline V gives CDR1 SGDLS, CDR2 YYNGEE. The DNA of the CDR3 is TGTGCCAGCAGCGCAGACATAGCGAACGCCGGGGAGCTGTTTTTT. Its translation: CASSADIANAGELFF.

The CDR3 region has the DNA TGCGCCAGCAGCCAAGCTCAGGCGGTCTCCTACGAGCAGTACTTC. This codes for CASSQAQAVSYEQYF. The V call is TRBV4-1, the J call TRBJ2-7; no clear D gene. Germline-derived CDR1 and CDR2 are MGHRA and YSYEKL. The V end was cut by 1 base, the J end by 0 bases, with 10 bases between. This CDR3 has 15 residues.

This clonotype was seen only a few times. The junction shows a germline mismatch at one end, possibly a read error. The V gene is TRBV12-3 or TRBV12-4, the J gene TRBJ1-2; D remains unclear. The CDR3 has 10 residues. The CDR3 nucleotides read TGTGCCAGCAGTTTAGCGTGGGCTTCCTTC. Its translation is CASSLAWASF.